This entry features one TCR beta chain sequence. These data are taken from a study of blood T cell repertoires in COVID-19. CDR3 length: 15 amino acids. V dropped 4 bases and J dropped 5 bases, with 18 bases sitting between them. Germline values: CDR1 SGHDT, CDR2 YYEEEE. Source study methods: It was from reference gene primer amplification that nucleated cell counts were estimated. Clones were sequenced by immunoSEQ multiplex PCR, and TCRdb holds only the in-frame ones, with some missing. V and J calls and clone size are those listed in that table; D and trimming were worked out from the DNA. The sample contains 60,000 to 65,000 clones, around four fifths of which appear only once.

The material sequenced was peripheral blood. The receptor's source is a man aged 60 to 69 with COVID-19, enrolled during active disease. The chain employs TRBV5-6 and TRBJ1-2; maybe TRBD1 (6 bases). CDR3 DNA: TGTGCCAGCAGCCCTATGGGGGGGGGCGTATATGGCTACACCTTC. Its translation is CASSPMGGGVYGYTF.